Reported below is one T cell receptor (beta chain). Trimming took 4 bases from V and 7 from J, leaving 10 bases between them. The germline CDR1 and CDR2 sequences are GTSNPN and SVGIG (reference sequence). The CDR3 is 12 amino acids. The entry originates in a study of blood T cell repertoires in COVID-19. Study background: The origin of the acute and convalescent COVID-19 samples was the United States, Italy and Spain. Sources were T cells, B-cell-depleted T cells, or PBMCs; the material itself was cDNA or gDNA.

Original methodology: Estimation of nucleated cell counts relied on the amplification of reference gene primers. Produced via immunoSEQ multiplex PCR; TCRdb's table is partial and in-frame only. V, J and clone size were drawn from that table, and D and trimming were deduced from the DNA. The sample lists about 270,000 clones; almost 85% were seen once. Clinical history reported by participants formed the basis on which cohorts were assigned. The rearrangement links TRBV30 to TRBJ1-4, with D perhaps TRBD1 (6 bases). The sample comprised PBMCs or T cells enriched from blood (not recorded which). The TCR sequence derives from a woman in her 50s with acute COVID-19. The CDR3 protein is CAWTVQGEKLFF. CDR3 nucleotides: TGTGCCTGGACGGTACAGGGTGAAAAACTGTTTTTT.